This T cell receptor beta chain was retrieved from a study of T cell responses to AZD1222 COVID-19 vaccine. Only in-frame clones appear in the TCRdb table, and some are missing; sequencing was by immunoSEQ multiplex PCR. The sample records 130,000 to 150,000 clones, roughly nine tenths being singletons. This CDR3 contains 12 residues. V dropped 8 bases and J dropped 7 bases, with 15 bases sitting between them. Sequenced material: peripheral blood, taken on day 0 of AZD1222 vaccination. The gene calls are TRBV23-1 and TRBJ2-7; weak D call: TRBD2 (6 bases). TRBV23-1 is an ORF, with its function uncertain. This clonotype originated in an adult in good health. The CDR3 DNA reads as TGCGCCAGCGCCGGAGGGGCGGTTGAGCAGTACTTC. This encodes CASAGGAVEQYF.